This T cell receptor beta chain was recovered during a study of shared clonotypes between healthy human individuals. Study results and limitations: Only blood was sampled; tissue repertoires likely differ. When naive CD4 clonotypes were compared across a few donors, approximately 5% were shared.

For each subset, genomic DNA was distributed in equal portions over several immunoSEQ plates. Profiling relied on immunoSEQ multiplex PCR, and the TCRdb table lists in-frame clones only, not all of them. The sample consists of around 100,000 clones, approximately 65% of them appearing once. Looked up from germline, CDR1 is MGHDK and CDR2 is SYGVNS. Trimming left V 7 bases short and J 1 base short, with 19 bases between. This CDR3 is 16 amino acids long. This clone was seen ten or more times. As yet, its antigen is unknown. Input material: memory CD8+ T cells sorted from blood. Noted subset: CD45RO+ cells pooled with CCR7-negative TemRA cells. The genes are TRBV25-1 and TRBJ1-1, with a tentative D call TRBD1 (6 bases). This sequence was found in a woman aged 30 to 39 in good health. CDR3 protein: CASTPRLQGENTEAFF. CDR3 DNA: TGTGCCAGCACCCCCCGCCTACAGGGTGAGAACACTGAAGCTTTCTTT.